Here is one T cell receptor (beta chain) with its context. The antigen it binds to is not known. This may be a read error, as it is one base from a much larger clone. The library was built by means of PCR. These reads were obtained on an Illumina HiSeq 2500. Unique molecular identifiers were incorporated into TCR beta cDNA libraries to reduce PCR and sequencing biases. Per 1 to 10 million input T cells, 500,000 or so cDNA molecules were obtained, such that each molecule approximated one T cell. Patient libraries were prepared and sequenced with the same protocol used for the earlier healthy control dataset. Samples belonging to the same batch were prepared together, multiplexed and sequenced on a shared HiSeq lane. The original pipeline was this. MIGEC was used to process the raw barcoded reads, and molecular identifier groups with only a single read were discarded before consensus assembly and CDR3 extraction. VDJtools was used for post-analysis of the clonotype tables, and diversity was normalized by down-sampling every dataset to the size of the smallest sample. Repertoire overlap clustering matched CDR3 amino acid but not nucleotide sequences to correct batch-related cross-sample contamination. TCRdb cleaned the public reads at Q25 with fastp, built clones with MiXCR and kept in-frame beta chains. Entries are consolidated by CDR3 protein sequence, retaining the most common genes and DNA. The V and J calls here are based on TCRdb, not the publication. The sample profile shows 150,000 to 200,000 distinct CDR3 sequences; around 28% of them were found once. The top ten constitute 1.5% of the sample.

TCR beta repertoires were profiled from peripheral blood of 13 young patients with multiple sclerosis to demonstrate the VDJtools post-analysis software. The patients with multiple sclerosis were children and adolescents between roughly 6 and 16 years of age. The source of the sample is a study of post-analysis software for immune sequencing data (dated by TCRdb to between 2014 and 2017). About the full investigation: Recorded disease courses included relapsing-remitting, secondary progressive and progressive-relapsing multiple sclerosis, with some patients lacking subtype annotation. A subset of samples was prepared in parallel using single-end sample barcoding, then pooled and co-amplified after Illumina adapter ligation. Patient repertoires were compared against roughly 12 previously published healthy control repertoires from donors aged roughly 6 to 26 years.

Reading the germline V gene (reference sequence) gives CDR1 MNHNY and CDR2 SVGAGI. There are 15 amino acids in the CDR3, from cysteine to phenylalanine inclusive. Kept here is only the CDR3 DNA, which spans 45 bases and is read in frame from base 1. Beyond this particular receptor, the publication reports: Patients showed significantly higher frequencies than controls for five TRBV segments, among them TRBV5-6, TRBV5-1 and TRBV20-1. Strong co-clustering of samples prepared in the same batch was shown by direct clustering with F measure, prompting a batch-effect correction. Normalized Chao1 diversity was significantly lower in multiple sclerosis patients than controls, suggesting substantial peripheral T-cell clonal expansion. The control group was slightly older than the multiple sclerosis patient group.

The clonotype was recovered from a girl aged 5-17 years with multiple sclerosis. Specimen: blood. The V and J genes are TRBV6-6 and TRBJ2-5, with the D gene not clear enough to name. The sequenced DNA: TGTGCCAGCACCCAACTCTGGACGGCCCAAGAGATCCAGTACTTC. This translates into CASTQLWTAQEIQYF.